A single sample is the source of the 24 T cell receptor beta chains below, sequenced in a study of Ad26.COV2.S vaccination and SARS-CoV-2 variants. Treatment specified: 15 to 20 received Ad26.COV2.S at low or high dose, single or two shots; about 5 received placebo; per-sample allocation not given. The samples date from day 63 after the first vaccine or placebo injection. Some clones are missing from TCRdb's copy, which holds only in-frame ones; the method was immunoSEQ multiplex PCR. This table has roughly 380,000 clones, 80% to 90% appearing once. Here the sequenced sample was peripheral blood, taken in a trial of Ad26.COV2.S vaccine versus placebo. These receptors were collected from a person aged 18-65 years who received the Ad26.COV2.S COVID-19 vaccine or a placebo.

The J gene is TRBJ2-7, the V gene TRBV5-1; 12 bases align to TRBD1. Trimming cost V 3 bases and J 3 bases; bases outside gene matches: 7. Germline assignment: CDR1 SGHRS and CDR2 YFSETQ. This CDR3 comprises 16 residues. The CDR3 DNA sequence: TGCGCCAGCAGCTCCGGTGGGACAGGGGGCGGCTACGAGCAGTACTTC. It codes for CASSSGGTGGGYEQYF.

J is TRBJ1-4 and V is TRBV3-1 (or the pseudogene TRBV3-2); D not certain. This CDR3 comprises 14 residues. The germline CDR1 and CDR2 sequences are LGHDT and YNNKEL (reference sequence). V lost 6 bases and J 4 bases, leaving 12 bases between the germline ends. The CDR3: CASSKRQDNEKLFF. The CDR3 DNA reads TGTGCCAGCAGTAAGAGGCAGGATAATGAAAAACTGTTTTTT.

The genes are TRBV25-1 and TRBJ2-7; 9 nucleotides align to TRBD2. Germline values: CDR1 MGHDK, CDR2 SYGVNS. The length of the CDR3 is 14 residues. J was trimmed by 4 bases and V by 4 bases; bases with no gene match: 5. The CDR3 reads CASSGLAEIYEQYF. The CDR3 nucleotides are TGTGCCAGCAGTGGACTAGCGGAGATATACGAGCAGTACTTC.

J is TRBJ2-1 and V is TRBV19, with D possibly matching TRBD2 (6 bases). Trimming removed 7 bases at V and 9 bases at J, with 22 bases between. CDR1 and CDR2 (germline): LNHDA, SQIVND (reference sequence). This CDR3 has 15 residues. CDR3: CASTPGLLGSGEQFF. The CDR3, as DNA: TGTGCCAGTACCCCGGGACTTCTGGGGTCTGGTGAGCAGTTCTTC.

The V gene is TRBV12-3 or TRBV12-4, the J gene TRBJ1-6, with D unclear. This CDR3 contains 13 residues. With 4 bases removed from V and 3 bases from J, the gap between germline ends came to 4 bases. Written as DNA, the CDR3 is TGTGCCAGCAGTTCGAACTATAATTCACCCCTCCACTTT. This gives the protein CASSSNYNSPLHF.

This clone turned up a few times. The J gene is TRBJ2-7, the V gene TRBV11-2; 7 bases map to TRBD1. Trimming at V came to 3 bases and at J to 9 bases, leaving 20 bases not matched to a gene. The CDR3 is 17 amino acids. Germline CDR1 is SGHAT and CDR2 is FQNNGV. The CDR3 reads CASSLIGGTGVQGRQYF. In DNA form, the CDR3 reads TGTGCCAGCAGCTTGATAGGGGGCACAGGGGTACAAGGTCGGCAGTACTTC.

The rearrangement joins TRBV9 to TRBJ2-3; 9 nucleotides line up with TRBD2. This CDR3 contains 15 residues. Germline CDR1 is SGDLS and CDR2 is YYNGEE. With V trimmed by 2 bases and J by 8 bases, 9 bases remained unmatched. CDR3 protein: CASSVGASGMGTQYF. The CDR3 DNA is TGTGCCAGCAGCGTTGGGGCTAGCGGGATGGGTACGCAGTATTTT.

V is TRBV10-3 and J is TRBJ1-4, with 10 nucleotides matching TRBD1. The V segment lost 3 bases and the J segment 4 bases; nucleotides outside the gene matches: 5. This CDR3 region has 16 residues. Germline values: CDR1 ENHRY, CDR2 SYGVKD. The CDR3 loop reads CAISERQGAGNEKLFF. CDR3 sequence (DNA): TGTGCCATCAGTGAACGACAGGGGGCGGGTAATGAAAAACTGTTTTTT.

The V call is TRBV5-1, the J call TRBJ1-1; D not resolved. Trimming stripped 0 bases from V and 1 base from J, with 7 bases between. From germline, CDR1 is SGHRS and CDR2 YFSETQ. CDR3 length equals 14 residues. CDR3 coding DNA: TGCGCCAGCAGCTTGGACGGTGCGAACACTGAAGCTTTCTTT. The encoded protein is CASSLDGANTEAFF.

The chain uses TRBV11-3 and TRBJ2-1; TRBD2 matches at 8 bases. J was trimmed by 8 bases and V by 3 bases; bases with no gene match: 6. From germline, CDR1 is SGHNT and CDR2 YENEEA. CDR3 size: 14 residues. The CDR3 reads CASSLEAGAYEQFF. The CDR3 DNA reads TGTGCCAGCAGCTTGGAAGCGGGAGCCTATGAGCAGTTCTTC. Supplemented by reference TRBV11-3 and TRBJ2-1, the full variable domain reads EAGVVQSPRYKIIEKKQPVAFWCNPISGHNTLYWYLQNLGQGPELLIRYENEEAVDDSQLPKDRFSAERLKGVDSTLKIQPAELGDSAVYLCASSLEAGAYEQFFGPGTRLTVL.

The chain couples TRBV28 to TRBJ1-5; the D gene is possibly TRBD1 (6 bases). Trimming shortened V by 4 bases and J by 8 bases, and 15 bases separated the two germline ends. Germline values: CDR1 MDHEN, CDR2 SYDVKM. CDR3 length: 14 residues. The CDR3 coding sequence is TGTGCCAGCAGTTCGCCGGACAGAGCTGAGCCCCAGCATTTT. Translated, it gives CASSSPDRAEPQHF.

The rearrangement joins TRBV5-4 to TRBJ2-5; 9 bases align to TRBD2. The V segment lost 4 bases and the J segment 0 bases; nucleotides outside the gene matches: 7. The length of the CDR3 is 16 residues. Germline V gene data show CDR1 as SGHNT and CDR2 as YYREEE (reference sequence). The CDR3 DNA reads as TGTGCCAGCAGCCCGGGCGGGGGGGTCTACCAAGAGACCCAGTACTTC. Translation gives CASSPGGGVYQETQYF. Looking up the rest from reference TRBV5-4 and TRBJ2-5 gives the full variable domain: ETGVTQSPTHLIKTRGQQVTLRCSSQSGHNTVSWYQQALGQGPQFIFQYYREEENGRGNFPPRFSGLQFPNYSSELNVNALELDDSALYLCASSPGGGVYQETQYFGPGTRLLVL.

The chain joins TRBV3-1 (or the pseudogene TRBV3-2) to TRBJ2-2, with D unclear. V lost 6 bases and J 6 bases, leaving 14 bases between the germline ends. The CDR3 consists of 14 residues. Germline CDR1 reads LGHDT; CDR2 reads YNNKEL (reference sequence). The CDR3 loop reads CASSPPGGAGELFF. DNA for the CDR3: TGTGCCAGCAGTCCCCCGGGTGGGGCCGGGGAGCTGTTTTTT.

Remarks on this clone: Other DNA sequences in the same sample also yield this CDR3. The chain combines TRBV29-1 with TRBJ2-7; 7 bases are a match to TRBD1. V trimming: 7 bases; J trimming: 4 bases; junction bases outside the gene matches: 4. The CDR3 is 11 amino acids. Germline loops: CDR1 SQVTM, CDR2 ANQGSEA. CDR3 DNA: TGCAGCGGGGGACAGACTTACGAGCAGTACTTC. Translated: CSGGQTYEQYF.

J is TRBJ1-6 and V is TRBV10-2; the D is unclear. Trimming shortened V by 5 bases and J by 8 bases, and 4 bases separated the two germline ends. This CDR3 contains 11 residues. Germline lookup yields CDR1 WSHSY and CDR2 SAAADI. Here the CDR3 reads CASSSDSPLHF. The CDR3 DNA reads TGCGCCAGCAGTAGTGATTCACCCCTCCACTTT.

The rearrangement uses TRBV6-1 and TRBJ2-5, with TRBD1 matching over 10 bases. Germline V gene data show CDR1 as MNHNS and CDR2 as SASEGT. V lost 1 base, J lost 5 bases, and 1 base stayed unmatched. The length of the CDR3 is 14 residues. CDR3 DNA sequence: TGTGCCAGCAGTGAAGGGGGACAGGGGGAGACCCAGTACTTC. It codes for CASSEGGQGETQYF.

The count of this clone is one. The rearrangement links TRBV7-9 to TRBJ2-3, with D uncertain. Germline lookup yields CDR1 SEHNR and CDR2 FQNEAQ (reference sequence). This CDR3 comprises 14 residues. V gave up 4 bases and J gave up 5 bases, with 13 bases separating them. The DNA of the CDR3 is TGTGCCAGCAGCTCCATTAATAGTAGAGATACGCAGTATTTT. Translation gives CASSSINSRDTQYF.

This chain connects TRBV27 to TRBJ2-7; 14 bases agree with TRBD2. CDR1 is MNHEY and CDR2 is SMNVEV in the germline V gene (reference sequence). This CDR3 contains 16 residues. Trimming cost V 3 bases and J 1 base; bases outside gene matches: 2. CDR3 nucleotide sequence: TGTGCCAGCAGTTTCGGGACTAGCGGGAGTTCCTACGAGCAGTACTTC. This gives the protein CASSFGTSGSSYEQYF.

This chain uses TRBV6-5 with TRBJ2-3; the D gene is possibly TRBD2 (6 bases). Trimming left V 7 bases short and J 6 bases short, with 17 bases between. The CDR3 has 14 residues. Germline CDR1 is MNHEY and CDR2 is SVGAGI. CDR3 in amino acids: CASTGGQPRDTQYF. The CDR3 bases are TGTGCCAGCACCGGAGGGCAGCCCAGGGATACGCAGTATTTT.

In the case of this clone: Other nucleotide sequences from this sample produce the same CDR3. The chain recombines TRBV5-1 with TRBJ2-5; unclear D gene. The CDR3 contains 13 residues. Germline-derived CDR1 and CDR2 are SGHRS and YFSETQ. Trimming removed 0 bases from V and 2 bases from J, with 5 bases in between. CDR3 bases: TGCGCCAGCAGCTTGGGGGCACAAGAGACCCAGTACTTC. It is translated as CASSLGAQETQYF.

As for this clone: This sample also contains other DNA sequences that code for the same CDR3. The chain's CDR3 is CASSVVGGQETQYF. In nucleotides, the CDR3 is TGTGCCAGCAGCGTAGTCGGGGGCCAAGAGACCCAGTACTTC. The chain employs TRBV9 and TRBJ2-5, with a possible D match to TRBD2 (6 bases). Germline values: CDR1 SGDLS, CDR2 YYNGEE. Between the trimmed V and J ends, which lost 0 bases and 1 base, there was a span of 7 bases. This CDR3 has 14 residues.

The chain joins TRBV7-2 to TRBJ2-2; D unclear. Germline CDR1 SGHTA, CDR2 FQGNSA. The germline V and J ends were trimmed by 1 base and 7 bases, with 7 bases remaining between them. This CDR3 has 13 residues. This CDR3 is CASSLDIIGELFF. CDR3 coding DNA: TGTGCCAGCAGCTTAGACATCATCGGGGAGCTGTTTTTT.

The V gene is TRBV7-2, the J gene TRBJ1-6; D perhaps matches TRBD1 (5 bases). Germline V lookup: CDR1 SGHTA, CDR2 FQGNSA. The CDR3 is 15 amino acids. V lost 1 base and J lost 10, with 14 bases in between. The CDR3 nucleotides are TGTGCCAGCAGCTTAGGCGTTGGGGGGGAATCACCCCTCCACTTT. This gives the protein CASSLGVGGESPLHF.

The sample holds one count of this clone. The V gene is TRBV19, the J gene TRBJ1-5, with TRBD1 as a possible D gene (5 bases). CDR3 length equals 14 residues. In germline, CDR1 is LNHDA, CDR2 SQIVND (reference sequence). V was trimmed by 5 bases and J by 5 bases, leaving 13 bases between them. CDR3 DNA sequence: TGTGCCAGTAGTCCGGGGACCGATTATCAGCCCCAGCATTTT. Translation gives CASSPGTDYQPQHF.